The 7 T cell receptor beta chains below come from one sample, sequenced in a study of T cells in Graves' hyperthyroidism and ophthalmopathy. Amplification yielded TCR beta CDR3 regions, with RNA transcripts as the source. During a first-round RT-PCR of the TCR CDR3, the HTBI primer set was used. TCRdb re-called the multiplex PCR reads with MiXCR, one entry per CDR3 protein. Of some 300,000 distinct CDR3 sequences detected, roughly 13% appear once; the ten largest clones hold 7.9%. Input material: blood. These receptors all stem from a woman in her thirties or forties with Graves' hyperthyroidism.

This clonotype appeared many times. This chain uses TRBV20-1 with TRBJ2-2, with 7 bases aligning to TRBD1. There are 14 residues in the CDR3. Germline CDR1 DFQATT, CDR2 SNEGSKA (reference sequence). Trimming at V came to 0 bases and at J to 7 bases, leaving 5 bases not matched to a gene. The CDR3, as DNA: TGCAGTGCTAGAGATACAGGGGCGGGCGGGGAGCTGTTTTTT. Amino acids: CSARDTGAGGELFF.

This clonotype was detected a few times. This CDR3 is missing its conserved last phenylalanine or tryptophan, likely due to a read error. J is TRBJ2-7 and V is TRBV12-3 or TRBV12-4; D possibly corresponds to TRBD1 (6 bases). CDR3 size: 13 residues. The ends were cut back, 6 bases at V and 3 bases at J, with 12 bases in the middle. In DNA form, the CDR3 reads TGTGCCAGCAGACTGGACAGAGGCTACGAGCAGTACCTC. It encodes CASRLDRGYEQYL.

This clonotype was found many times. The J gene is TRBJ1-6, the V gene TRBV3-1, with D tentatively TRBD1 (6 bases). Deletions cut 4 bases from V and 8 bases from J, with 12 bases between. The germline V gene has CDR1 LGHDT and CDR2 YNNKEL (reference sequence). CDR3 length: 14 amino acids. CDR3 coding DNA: TGTGCCAGCAGCCTACAGGGTCAGGATTCACCCCTCCACTTT. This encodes CASSLQGQDSPLHF.

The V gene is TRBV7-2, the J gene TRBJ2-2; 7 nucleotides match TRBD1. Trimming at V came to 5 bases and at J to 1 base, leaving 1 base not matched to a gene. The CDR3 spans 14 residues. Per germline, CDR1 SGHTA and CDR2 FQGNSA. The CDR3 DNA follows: TGTGCCAGCAGCAGGGACAGGAACACCGGGGAGCTGTTTTTT. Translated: CASSRDRNTGELFF.

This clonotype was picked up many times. CDR3 protein: CASTLGGQREGRGELFF. DNA of the CDR3: TGTGCCAGCACCCTAGGGGGCCAGCGGGAGGGCCGAGGGGAGCTGTTTTTT. The rearrangement joins TRBV6-2 or TRBV6-3 to TRBJ2-2, with TRBD2 matching 10 bases. CDR3 length: 17 amino acids. The trim removed 7 bases at V and 8 bases at J, leaving 16 bases unmatched. The germline CDR1 and CDR2 sequences are MNHEY and SVGEGT.

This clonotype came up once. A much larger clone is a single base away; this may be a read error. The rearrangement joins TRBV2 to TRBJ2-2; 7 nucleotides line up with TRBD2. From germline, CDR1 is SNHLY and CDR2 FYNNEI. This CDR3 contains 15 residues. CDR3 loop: CASRASGYSTGELLF. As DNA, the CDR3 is TGTGCCAGCAGGGCTAGCGGCTATAGCACCGGGGAGCTGCTTTTT.

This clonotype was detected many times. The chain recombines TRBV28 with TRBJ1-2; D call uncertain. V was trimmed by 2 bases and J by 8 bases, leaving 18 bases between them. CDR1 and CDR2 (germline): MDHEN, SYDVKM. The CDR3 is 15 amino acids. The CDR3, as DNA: TGTGCCAGCAGTTTAGTCTCAGAACTTTTTTTCGGCTACACCTTC. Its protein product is CASSLVSELFFGYTF.